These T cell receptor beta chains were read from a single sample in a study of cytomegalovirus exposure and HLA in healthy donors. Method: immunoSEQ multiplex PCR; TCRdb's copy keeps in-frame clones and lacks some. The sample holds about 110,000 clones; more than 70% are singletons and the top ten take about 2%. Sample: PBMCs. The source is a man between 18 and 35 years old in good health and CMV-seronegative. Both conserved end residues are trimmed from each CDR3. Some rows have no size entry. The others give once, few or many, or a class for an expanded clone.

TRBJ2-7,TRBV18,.,ASSPLRGSESHEQY
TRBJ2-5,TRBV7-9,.,SSSYRQGQETQY
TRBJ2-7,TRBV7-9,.,SSSLGQDLAEQY
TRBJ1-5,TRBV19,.,ASSIGSWPNQPQH
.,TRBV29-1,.,SVRSTGSYEQY
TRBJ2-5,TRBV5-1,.,ASSLARGQETQY
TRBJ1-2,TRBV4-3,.,ASSQVSGARGYP
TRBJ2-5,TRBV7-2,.,AGSRDTYQETQY
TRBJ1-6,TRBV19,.,ASSIDPVNPQGYRNSPLH
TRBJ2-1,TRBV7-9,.,ASSFYLAGGHNEQF
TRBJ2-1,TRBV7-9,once,ASSTSGLHNEQF
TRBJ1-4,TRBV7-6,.,ASSPGGATNEKLF
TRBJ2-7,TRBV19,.,ATTTGGVPYEQY
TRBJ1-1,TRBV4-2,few,ASSQEVGLKAF
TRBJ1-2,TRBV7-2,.,ASSQLRTDYGYP
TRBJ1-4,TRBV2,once,ASSLRDRVSNEKLF
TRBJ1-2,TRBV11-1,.,ASSRTGGNYGYT
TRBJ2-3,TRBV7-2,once,ASSLETSIARYTQY
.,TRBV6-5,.,ASSPQRGTSYEQY
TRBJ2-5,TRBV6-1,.,ASSGLGGPKETQY
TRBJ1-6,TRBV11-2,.,ASSLGPGGNSPLH